A single sample gave rise to the 11 T cell receptor beta chains below, sequenced in a study of blood T cell repertoires in COVID-19. Using immunoSEQ multiplex PCR, the repertoire was profiled, and TCRdb retains in-frame clones only, with some absent. The table lists around 98,000 clones, more than 60% of them singletons. The material sequenced was peripheral blood. The receptors derive from a man aged 70 or older with acute or convalescent COVID-19.

The chain employs TRBV9 and TRBJ2-5; 7 nucleotides match TRBD2. V gave up 0 bases and J gave up 4 bases; unmatched junction bases: 12. The CDR3 has 17 amino acids. In germline, CDR1 is SGDLS, CDR2 YYNGEE. CDR3 DNA: TGTGCCAGCAGCGTAGGCTCTAGCGGAGGAGTTGGAGAGACCCAGTACTTC. Amino acid sequence: CASSVGSSGGVGETQYF.

The chain employs TRBV19 and TRBJ2-1; TRBD2 matches at 11 bases. V shed 9 bases and J 1 base; nucleotides not matched to a gene: 5. The CDR3 covers 15 residues. Germline loops: CDR1 LNHDA, CDR2 SQIVND (reference sequence). The CDR3: CASVLAGGSYNEQFF. For the CDR3, the DNA is TGTGCCAGCGTTCTAGCGGGAGGATCCTACAATGAGCAGTTCTTC.

A few counts support this clone. CDR3 in amino acids: CASSAGGADTQYF. CDR3 in DNA: TGTGCCAGCAGTGCGGGGGGGGCAGATACGCAGTATTTT. The genes are TRBV2 and TRBJ2-3; 8 nucleotides line up with TRBD2. Germline V gene data show CDR1 as SNHLY and CDR2 as FYNNEI. V dropped 4 bases and J dropped 4; count of bases not matched to a gene: 1. The CDR3 is 13 residues long.

This sequence joins TRBV5-1 and TRBJ2-7; D not certain. The CDR3 is made up of 16 amino acids. CDR1 and CDR2 from the germline V gene are SGHRS and YFSETQ. Deletions cut 0 bases from V and 5 bases from J, with 18 bases between. Written as DNA, the CDR3 is TGCGCCAGCAGCTTGGGTGGCAGGCCCCGTTCCAACGAGCAGTACTTC. It specifies CASSLGGRPRSNEQYF.

The rearrangement links TRBV6-5 to TRBJ2-7, with 12 bases identical to TRBD2. V dropped 6 bases and J dropped 5; count of bases not matched to a gene: 8. The CDR3 covers 15 residues. Germline V lookup: CDR1 MNHEY, CDR2 SVGAGI. In nucleotides, the CDR3 is TGTGCCAGCAGCTCCCGACTAGCGGGAGTGCACGAGCAGTACTTC. This encodes CASSSRLAGVHEQYF.

V gene TRBV24-1 combines with J gene TRBJ2-7; D perhaps matches TRBD2 (6 bases). This CDR3 comprises 14 residues. Trimming shortened V by 4 bases and J by 4 bases, and 13 bases separated the two germline ends. Per germline, CDR1 KGHDR and CDR2 SFDVKD. CDR3 amino acids: CATSDPRGKYEQYF. The CDR3 DNA follows: TGTGCCACCAGTGACCCCCGGGGGAAATACGAGCAGTACTTC.

J is TRBJ2-5 and V is TRBV14; 9 nucleotides match TRBD2. The CDR3 has 15 residues. The germline gives CDR1 SGHDN, CDR2 FVKESK. Germline trimming cut 4 bases from V and 7 bases from J; bases unmatched to any gene: 10. The CDR3: CASSPTGLAVRTQYF. The CDR3 coding sequence is TGTGCCAGCAGCCCAACGGGACTAGCAGTAAGGACCCAGTACTTC.

The chain is built from TRBV25-1 and TRBJ2-7, with 9 nucleotides matching TRBD2. This CDR3 region has 16 residues. Germline V gene data show CDR1 as MGHDK and CDR2 as SYGVNS. J lost 7 bases, V lost 1 base, and 11 bases had no gene match. The CDR3 region is CASSEWEAGGPEEQYF. CDR3 nucleotides: TGTGCCAGCAGTGAATGGGAGGCGGGAGGGCCGGAGGAGCAGTACTTC.

The rearrangement uses TRBV27 and TRBJ2-2, with 10 positions matching TRBD2. In germline, CDR1 is MNHEY, CDR2 SMNVEV (reference sequence). The CDR3 runs to 17 residues. Unmatched junction bases numbered 6, after V lost 2 bases and J lost 3 bases. The CDR3 protein is CASSLRLAGEDTGELFF. The DNA for the CDR3 is TGTGCCAGCAGTTTAAGGCTAGCGGGAGAAGACACCGGGGAGCTGTTTTTT.

This chain links TRBV6-5 with TRBJ2-5; no firm D call. Germline V lookup: CDR1 MNHEY, CDR2 SVGAGI. V lost 5 bases to trimming and J lost 0 bases, with 10 bases between them. This CDR3 contains 14 residues. The CDR3 sequence: CASSNRVYQETQYF. The CDR3 DNA sequence: TGTGCCAGCAGTAACAGAGTGTACCAAGAGACCCAGTACTTC.

The chain uses TRBV2 and TRBJ1-1; D perhaps matches TRBD1 (5 bases). The germline CDR1 and CDR2 sequences are SNHLY and FYNNEI. CDR3 size: 15 residues. The V and J ends lost 3 bases and 10 bases respectively, with 21 bases between them. CDR3: CASSEGRARSWRAFF. In nucleotides, the CDR3 is TGTGCCAGCAGTGAGGGCAGGGCCCGTTCATGGCGAGCTTTCTTT.